This T cell receptor beta chain was captured in a study of T-cell reconstitution after alpha-beta-depleted transplantation in children. Unique molecular identifiers were used in preparing the TCRbeta library. TCRdb reprocessed the PCR reads via MiXCR and lists one record per CDR3 protein. The sample has about 980,000 distinct CDR3 sequences, 25% to 35% seen once. This clonotype was observed a few times. No antigen is known for it. CDR3 size: 15 residues. V gave up 1 base and J gave up 6 bases; unmatched junction bases: 7. Notes on the study in general: Several hundred graft clones that had expanded were reportedly the source of alpha-beta T cells about two months after transplant. Newly generated T cells supplied most T-cell counts and diversity one year post-transplant.

The genes are TRBV12-3 or TRBV12-4 and TRBJ2-3, with 7 bases that match TRBD1. This TCR was recovered from a boy under three years old who had a stem cell transplant for SCID, so the T cells may come from the graft donor. This specimen consisted of PBMCs, mostly from graft donor cells, obtained 360 days after TCRalphabeta/CD19-depleted stem cell transplant. CDR3 amino acids: CASSLEGQTIDTQYF. The CDR3 DNA reads TGTGCCAGCAGTTTAGAGGGACAGACCATCGATACGCAGTATTTT.